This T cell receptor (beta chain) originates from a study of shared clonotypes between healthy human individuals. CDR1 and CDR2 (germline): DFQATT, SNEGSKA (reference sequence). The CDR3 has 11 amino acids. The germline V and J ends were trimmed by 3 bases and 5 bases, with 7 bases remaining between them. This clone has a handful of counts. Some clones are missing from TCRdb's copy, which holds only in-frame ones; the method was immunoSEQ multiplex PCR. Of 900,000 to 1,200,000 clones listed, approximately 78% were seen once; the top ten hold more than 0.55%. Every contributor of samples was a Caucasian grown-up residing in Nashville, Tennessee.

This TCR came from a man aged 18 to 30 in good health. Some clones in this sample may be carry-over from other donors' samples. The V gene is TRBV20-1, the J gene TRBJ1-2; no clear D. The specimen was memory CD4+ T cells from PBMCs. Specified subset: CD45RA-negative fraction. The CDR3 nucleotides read TGCAGTGCTAGTCCCCAGTATGGCTACACCTTC. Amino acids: CSASPQYGYTF.